This TCR beta chain was found in a study of blood T cell repertoires in COVID-19. Trimming took off 5 bases at V and 5 bases at J, with 21 bases between the two ends. The CDR3 has 16 residues. Germline loops: CDR1 MDHEN, CDR2 SYDVKM. Some clones are missing from TCRdb's copy, which holds only in-frame ones; the method was immunoSEQ multiplex PCR. The table has some 150,000 clones, 85% to 90% seen once. This TCR derives from a woman over 75 with acute or convalescent COVID-19. The specimen sequenced was peripheral blood. The J gene is TRBJ1-1, the V gene TRBV28; no clear D gene. The CDR3 is CASSPEGEGYRTEAFF. The CDR3 nucleotides are TGTGCCAGCAGTCCCGAGGGAGAGGGTTATCGGACTGAAGCTTTCTTT.